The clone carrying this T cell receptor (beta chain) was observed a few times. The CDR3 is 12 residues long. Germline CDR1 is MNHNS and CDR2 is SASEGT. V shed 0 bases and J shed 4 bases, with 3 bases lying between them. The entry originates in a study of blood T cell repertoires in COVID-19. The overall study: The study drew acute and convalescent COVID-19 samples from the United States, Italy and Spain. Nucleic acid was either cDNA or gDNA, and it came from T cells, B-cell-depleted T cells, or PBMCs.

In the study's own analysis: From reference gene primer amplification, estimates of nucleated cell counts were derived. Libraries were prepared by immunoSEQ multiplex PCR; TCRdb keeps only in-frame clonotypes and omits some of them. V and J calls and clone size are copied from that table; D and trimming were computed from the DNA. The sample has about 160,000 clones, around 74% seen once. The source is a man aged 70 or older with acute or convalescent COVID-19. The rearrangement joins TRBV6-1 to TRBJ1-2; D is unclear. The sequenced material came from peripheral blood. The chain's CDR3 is CASSEASYGYTF. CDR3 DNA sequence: TGTGCCAGCAGTGAAGCGAGCTATGGCTACACCTTC.